The clone carrying this TCR beta chain is large (0.1 to 1%) within its sample. The antigen is not known. The template was genomic DNA from peripheral blood, not RNA. This sample stems from a study of T cell repertoires in aging, cancer and after chemotherapy. Study-level points and caveats: In healthy donors, age-related TCR diversity loss mainly reflected lost richness.

Germline lookup yields CDR1 SGHTA and CDR2 FQGNSA. CDR3 length equals 12 residues. Trimming removed 8 bases at V and 9 bases at J, with 16 bases between. TRB rearrangements spanning V, D and J were amplified using mixed TRB-A/B primers. TCRdb independently ran MiXCR on the multiplex PCR reads; one entry per CDR3 protein. The sample carries several thousand distinct CDR3 sequences, 45% recorded once. The rearrangement links TRBV7-2 to TRBJ1-2; no clear D gene. The sequenced sample consisted of blood. The TCR sequence derives from a human donor with a solid tumor. The CDR3 spells CASPLGPSSYTF. CDR3 DNA: TGTGCCAGCCCACTCGGGCCCAGTAGCTACACCTTC.